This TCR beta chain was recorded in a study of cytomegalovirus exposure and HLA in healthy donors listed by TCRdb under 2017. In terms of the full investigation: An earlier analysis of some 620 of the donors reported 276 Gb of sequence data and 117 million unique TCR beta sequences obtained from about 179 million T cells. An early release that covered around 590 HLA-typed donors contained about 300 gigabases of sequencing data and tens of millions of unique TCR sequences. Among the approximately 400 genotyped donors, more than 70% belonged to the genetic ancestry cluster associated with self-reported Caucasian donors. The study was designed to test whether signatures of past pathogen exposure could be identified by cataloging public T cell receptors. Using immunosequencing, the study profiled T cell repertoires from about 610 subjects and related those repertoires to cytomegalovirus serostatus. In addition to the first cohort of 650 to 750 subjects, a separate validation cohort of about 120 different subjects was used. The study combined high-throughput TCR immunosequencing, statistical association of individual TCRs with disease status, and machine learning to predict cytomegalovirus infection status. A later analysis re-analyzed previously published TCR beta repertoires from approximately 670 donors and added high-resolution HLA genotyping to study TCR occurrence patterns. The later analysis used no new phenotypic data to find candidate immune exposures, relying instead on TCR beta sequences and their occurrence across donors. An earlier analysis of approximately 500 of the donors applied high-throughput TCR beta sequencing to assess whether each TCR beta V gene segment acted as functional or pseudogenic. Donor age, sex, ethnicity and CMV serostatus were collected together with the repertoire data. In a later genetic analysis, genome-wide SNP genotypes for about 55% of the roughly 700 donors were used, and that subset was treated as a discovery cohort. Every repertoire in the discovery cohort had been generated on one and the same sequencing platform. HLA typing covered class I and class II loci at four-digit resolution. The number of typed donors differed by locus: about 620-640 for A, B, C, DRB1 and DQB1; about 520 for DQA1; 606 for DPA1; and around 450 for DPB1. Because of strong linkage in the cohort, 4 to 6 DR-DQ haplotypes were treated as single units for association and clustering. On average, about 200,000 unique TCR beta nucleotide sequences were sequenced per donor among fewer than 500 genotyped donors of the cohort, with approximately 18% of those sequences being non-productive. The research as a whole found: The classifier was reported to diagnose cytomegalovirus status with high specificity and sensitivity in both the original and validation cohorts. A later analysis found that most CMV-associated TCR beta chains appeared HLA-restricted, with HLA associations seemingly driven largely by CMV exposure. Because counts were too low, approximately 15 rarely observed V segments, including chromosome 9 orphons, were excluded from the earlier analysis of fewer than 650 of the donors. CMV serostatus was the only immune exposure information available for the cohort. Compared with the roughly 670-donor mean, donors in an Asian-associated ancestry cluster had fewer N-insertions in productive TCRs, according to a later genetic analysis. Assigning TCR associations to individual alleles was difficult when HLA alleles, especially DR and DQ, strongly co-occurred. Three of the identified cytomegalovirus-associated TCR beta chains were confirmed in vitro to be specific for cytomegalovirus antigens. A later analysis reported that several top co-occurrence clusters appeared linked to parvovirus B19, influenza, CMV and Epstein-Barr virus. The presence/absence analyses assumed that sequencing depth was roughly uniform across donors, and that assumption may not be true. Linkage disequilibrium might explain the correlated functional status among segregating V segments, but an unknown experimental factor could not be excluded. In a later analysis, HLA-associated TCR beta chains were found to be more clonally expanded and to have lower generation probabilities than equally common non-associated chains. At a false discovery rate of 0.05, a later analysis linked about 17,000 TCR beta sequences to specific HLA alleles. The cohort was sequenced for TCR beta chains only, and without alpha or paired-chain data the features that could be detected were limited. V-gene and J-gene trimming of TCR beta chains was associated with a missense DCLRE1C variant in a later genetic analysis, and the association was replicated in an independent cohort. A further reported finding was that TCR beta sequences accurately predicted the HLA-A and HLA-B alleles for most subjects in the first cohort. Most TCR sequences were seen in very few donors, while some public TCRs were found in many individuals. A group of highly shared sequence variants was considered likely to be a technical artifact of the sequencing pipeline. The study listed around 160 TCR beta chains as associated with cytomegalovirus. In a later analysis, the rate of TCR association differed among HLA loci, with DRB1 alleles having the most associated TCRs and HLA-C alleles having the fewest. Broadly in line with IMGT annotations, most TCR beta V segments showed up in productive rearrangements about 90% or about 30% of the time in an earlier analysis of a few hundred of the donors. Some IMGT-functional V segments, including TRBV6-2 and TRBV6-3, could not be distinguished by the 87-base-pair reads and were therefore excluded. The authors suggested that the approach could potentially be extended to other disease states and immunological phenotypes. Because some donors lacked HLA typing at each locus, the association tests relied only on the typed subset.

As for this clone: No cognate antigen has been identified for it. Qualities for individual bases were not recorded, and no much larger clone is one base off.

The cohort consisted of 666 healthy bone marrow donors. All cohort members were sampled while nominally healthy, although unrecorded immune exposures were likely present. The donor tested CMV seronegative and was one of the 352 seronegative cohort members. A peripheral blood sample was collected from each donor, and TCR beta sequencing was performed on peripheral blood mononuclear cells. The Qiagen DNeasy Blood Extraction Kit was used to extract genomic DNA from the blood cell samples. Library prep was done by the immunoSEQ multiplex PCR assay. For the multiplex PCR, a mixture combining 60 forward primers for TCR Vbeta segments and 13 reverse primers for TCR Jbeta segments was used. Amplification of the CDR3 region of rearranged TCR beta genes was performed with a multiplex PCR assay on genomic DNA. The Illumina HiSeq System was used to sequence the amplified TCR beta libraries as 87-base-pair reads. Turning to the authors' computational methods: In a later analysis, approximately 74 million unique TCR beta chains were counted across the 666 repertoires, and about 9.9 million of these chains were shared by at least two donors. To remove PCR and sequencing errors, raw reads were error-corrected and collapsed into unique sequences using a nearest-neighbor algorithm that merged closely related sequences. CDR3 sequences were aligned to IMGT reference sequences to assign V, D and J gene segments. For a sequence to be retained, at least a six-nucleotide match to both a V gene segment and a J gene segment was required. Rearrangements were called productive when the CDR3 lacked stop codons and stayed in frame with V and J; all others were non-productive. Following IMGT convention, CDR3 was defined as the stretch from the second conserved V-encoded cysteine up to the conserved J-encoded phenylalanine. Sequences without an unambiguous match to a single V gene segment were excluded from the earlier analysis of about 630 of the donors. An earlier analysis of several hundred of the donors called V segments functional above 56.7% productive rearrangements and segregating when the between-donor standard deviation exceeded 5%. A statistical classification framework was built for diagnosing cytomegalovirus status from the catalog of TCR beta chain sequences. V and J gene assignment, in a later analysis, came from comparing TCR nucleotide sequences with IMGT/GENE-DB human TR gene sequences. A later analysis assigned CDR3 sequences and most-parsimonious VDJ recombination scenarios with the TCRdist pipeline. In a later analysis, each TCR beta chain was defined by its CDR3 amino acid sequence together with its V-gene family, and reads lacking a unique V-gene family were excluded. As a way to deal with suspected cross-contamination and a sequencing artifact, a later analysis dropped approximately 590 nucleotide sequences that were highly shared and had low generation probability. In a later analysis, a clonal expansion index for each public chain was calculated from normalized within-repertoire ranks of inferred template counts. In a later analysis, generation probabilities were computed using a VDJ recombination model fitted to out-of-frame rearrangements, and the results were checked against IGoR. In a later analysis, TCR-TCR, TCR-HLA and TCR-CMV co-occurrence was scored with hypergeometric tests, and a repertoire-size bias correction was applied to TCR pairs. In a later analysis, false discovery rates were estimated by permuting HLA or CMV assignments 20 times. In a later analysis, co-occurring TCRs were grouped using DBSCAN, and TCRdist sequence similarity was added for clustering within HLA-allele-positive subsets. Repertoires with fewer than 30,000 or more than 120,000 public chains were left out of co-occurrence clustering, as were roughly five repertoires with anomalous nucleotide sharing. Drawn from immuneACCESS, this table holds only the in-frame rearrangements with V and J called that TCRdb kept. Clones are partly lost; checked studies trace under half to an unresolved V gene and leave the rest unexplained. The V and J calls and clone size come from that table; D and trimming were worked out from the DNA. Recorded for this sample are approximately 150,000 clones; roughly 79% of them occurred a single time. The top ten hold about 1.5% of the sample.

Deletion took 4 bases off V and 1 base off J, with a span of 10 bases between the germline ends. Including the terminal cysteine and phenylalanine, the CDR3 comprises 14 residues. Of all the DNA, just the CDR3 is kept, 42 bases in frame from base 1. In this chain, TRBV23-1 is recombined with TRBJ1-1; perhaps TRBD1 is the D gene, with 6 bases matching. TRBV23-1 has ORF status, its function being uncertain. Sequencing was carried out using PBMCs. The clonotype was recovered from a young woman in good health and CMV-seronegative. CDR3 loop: CASSLRGSNTEAFF. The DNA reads TGCGCCAGCAGTCTAAGGGGGTCGAACACTGAAGCTTTCTTT.